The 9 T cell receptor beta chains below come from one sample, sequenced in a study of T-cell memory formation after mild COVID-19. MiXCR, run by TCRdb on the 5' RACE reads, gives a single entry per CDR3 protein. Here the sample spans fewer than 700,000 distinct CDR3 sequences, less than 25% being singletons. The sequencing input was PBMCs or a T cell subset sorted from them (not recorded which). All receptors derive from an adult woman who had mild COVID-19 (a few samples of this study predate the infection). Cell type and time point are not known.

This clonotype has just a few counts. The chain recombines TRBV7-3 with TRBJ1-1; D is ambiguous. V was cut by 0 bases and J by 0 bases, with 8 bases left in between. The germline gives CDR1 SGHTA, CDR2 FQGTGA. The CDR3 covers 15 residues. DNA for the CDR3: TGTGCCAGCAGCTTAACTCGCCAAGTGAACACTGAAGCTTTCTTT. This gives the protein CASSLTRQVNTEAFF.

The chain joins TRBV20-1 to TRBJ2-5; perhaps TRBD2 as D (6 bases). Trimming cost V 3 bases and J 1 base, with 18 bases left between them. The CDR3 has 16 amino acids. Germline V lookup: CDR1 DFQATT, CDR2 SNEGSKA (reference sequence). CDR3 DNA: TGCAGTGCTAGTAGGCGGGGTGCGAGGGTCCAAGAGACCCAGTACTTC. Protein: CSASRRGARVQETQYF.

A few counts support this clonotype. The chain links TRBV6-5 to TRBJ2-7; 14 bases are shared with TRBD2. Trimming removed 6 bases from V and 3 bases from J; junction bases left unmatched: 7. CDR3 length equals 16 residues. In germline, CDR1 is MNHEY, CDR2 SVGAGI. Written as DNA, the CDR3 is TGTGCCAGCAGCTCCCTTGGGACTAGCGGGAGCTACGAGCAGTACTTC. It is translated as CASSSLGTSGSYEQYF.

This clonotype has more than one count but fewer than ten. CDR3 bases: TGCGCCAGCAGGTGGGAGACCCAGTACTTC. Translation: CASRWETQYF. This sequence joins TRBV5-1 and TRBJ2-5, with D uncertain. Germline V gene lookup returns CDR1 SGHRS and CDR2 YFSETQ. Trimming took 5 bases from V and 5 from J, leaving 4 bases between them. This CDR3 contains 10 residues.

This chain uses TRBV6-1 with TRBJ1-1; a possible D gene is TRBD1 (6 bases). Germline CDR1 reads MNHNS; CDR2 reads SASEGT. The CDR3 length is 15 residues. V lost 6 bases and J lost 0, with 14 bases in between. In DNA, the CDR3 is TGTGCCAGCAGGGGGGGGCGATCCATGAACACTGAAGCTTTCTTT. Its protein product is CASRGGRSMNTEAFF.

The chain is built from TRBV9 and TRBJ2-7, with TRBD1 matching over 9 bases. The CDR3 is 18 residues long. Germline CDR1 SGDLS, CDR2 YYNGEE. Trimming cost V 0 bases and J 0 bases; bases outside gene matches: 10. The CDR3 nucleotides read TGTGCCAGCAGCGTAGGGAACAGGGGGCCCAACTTCTCCTACGAGCAGTACTTC. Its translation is CASSVGNRGPNFSYEQYF.

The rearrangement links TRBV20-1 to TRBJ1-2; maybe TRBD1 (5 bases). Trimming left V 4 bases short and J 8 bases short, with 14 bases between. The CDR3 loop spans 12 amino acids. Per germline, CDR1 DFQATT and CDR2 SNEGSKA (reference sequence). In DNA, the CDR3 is TGCAGTGCTATCCCGGGATGGGGGGGCTACACCTTC. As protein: CSAIPGWGGYTF.

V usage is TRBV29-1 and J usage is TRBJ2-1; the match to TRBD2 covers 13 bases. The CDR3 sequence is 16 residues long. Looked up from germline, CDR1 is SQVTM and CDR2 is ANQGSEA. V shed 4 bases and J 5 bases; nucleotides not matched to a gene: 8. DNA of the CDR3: TGCAGCGTTGGTTTCCGACTAGCGGGAGGTCACAATGAGCAGTTCTTC. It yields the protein CSVGFRLAGGHNEQFF.

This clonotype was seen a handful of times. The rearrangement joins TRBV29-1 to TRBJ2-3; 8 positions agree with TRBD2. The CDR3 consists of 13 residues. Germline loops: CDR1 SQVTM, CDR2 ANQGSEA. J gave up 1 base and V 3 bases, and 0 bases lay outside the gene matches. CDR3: CSVETSGTDTQYF. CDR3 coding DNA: TGCAGCGTTGAGACTAGCGGCACAGATACGCAGTATTTT.